This TCR beta chain was obtained from a study of control samples from healthy donors and cancer patients. The CDR3 runs to 17 residues. Germline V gene sequence: CDR1 SGHDN, CDR2 FVKESK. The trim removed 2 bases at V and 9 bases at J, leaving 15 bases unmatched. Assay: immunoSEQ multiplex PCR; the TCRdb copy retains only in-frame clones and omits some. The sample lists about 130,000 clones, roughly 87% occurring once. Sequencing input: blood. This TCR derives from a young man in good health. The J gene is TRBJ2-1, the V gene TRBV14; TRBD2 aligns across 8 bases. The CDR3 coding sequence is TGTGCCAGCAGCCAACTTGTTGCGGGAGGCCCCCGAACTGAGCAGTTCTTC. As protein: CASSQLVAGGPRTEQFF.